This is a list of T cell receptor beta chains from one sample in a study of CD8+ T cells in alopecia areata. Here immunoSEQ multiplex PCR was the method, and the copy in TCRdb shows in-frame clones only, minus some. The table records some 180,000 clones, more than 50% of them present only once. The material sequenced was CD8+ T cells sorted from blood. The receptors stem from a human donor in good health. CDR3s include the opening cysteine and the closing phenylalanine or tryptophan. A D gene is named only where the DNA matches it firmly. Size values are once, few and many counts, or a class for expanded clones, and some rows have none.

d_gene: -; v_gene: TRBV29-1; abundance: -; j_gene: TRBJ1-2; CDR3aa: CSVEPGEYTNYGYTF; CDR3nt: TGCAGCGTTGAACCTGGCGAGTACACCAACTATGGCTACACCTTC
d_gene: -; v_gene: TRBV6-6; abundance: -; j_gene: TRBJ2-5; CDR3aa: CASSFRAQETQYF; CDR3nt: TGTGCCAGCAGTTTCAGGGCCCAAGAGACCCAGTACTTC
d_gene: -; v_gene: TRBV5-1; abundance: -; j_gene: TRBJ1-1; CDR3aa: CASSYVPATEAFF; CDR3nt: TGCGCCAGCAGCTACGTGCCCGCGACTGAAGCTTTCTTT
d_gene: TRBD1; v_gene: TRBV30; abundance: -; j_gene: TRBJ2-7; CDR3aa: CAWGPGQGPYEQYF; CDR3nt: TGTGCCTGGGGGCCGGGACAGGGACCCTACGAGCAGTACTTC
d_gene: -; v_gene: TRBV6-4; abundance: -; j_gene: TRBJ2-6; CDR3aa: CASSASEGSGANVLTF; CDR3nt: TGTGCCAGCAGTGCCTCCGAGGGCTCTGGGGCCAACGTCCTGACTTTC
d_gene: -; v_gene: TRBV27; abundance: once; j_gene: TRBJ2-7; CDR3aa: CASSLSPASSYEQYF; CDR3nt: TGTGCCAGCAGTTTATCGCCGGCCAGCTCCTACGAGCAGTACTTC
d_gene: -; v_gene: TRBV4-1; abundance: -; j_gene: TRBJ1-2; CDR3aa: CASSQDRMKGHYGYTF; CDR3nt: TGCGCCAGCAGCCAAGATCGGATGAAGGGCCACTATGGCTACACCTTC
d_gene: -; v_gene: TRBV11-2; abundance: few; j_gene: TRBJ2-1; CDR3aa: CASRGGSSYNEQFF; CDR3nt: TGTGCCAGTAGGGGGGGAAGCTCCTACAATGAGCAGTTCTTC
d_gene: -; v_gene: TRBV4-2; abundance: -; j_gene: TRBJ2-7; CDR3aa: CASSQGSSYEQYF; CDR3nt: TGTGCCAGCAGCCAAGGAAGCTCCTACGAGCAGTACTTC
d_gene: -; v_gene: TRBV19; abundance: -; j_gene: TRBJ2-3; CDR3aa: CASTTRPTDTQYF; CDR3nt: TGTGCCAGTACGACCCGTCCGACAGATACGCAGTATTTT
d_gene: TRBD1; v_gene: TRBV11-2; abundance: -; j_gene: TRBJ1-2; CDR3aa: CASSLWGTGGYGYTF; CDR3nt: TGTGCCAGCAGCTTATGGGGGACAGGGGGCTATGGCTACACCTTC
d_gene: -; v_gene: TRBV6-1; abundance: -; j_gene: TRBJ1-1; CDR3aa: CASRDPPGTEAFF; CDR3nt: TGTGCCAGCAGGGACCCCCCCGGCACTGAAGCTTTCTTT
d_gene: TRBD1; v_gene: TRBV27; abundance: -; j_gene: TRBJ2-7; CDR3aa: CASSLTAPTGDEQYF; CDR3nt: TGTGCCAGCAGTTTAACGGCGCCGACAGGGGACGAGCAGTACTTC
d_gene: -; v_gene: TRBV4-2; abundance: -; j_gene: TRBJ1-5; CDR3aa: CASSSRDDGQPQHF; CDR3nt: TGTGCCAGCAGCAGCCGGGACGACGGTCAGCCCCAGCATTTT
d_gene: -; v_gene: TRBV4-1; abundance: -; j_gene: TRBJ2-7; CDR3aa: CASSGRRWGAHYEQYF; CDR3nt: TGCGCCAGCAGCGGGCGGCGCTGGGGGGCCCACTACGAGCAGTACTTC
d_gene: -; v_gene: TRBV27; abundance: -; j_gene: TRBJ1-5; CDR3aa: CASSTNTDSNQPQHF; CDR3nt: TGTGCCAGCAGTACCAACACTGATAGCAATCAGCCCCAGCATTTT
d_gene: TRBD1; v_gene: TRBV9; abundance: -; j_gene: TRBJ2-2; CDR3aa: CASSSYRGQGELFF; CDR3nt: TGTGCCAGCAGCTCCTACAGGGGGCAGGGGGAGCTGTTTTTT
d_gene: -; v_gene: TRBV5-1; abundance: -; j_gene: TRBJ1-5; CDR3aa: CASSLEGESNQPQHF; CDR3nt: TGCGCCAGCAGCTTGGAGGGGGAGAGTAATCAGCCCCAGCATTTT
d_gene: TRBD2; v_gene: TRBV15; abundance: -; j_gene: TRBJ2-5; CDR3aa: CATSRLPTSGGGETQYF; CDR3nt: TGTGCCACCAGCAGACTACCGACTAGCGGGGGCGGAGAGACCCAGTACTTC
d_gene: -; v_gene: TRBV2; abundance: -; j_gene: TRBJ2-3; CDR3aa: CASPGAYSTDTQYF; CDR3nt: TGTGCCAGCCCCGGGGCCTACTCCACAGATACGCAGTATTTT
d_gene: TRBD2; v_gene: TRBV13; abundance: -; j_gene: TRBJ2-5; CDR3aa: CASSPLGLAGEETQYF; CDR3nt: TGTGCCAGCAGCCCCTTGGGACTAGCGGGGGAAGAGACCCAGTACTTC
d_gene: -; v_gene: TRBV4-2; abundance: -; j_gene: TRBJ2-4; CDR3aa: CASSPSGVAKNIQYF; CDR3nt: TGTGCCAGCAGCCCCTCAGGGGTGGCCAAAAACATTCAGTACTTC
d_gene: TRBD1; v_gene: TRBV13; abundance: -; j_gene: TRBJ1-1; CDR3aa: CASSPRTGGTEAFF; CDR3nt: TGTGCCAGCAGCCCGAGGACAGGGGGCACTGAAGCTTTCTTT
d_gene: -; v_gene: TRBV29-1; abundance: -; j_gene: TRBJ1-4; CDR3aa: CSVRGNEKLFF; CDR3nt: TGCAGCGTCCGGGGTAATGAAAAACTGTTTTTT
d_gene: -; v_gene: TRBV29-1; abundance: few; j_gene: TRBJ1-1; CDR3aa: CGDSGDTEAFF; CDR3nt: TGCGGAGACTCCGGGGACACTGAAGCTTTCTTT
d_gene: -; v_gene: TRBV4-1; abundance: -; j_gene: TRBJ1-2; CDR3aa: CASSQSGYGYTF; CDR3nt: TGCGCCAGCAGCCAGTCGGGCTATGGCTACACCTTC
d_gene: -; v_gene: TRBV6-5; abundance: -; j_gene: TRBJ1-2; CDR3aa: CASRTIQGRGYTF; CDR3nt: TGTGCCAGCAGGACGATCCAGGGTCGGGGCTACACCTTC
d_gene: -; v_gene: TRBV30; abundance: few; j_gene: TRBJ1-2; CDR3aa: CAWIGSQGGGYTF; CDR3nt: TGTGCCTGGATAGGTAGCCAGGGAGGTGGCTACACCTTC
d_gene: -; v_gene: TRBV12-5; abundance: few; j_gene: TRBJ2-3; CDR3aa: CASGLVLRFPDTQYF; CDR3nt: TGTGCTAGTGGTTTGGTACTTAGGTTCCCAGATACGCAGTATTTT
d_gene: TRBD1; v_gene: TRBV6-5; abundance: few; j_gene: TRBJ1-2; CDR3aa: CASSAGTGGYGYTF; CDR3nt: TGTGCCAGCAGTGCCGGGACAGGGGGCTATGGCTACACCTTC
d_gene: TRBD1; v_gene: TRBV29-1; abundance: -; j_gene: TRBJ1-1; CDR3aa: CSVGRGRGMNTEAFF; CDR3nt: TGCAGCGTTGGACGGGGCAGGGGGATGAACACTGAAGCTTTCTTT
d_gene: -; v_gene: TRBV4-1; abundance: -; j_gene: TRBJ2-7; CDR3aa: CASSQPQGSSYEQYF; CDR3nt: TGCGCCAGCAGCCAACCTCAGGGCAGCTCCTACGAGCAGTACTTC
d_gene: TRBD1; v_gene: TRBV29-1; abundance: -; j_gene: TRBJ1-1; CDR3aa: CSAATGELNTEAFF; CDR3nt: TGCAGCGCTGCGACAGGGGAATTGAACACTGAAGCTTTCTTT
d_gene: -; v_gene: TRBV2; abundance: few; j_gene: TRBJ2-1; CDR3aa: CASSVPTTRAGDYNEQFF; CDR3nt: TGTGCCAGCAGTGTCCCCACGACCAGGGCAGGGGACTACAATGAGCAGTTCTTC
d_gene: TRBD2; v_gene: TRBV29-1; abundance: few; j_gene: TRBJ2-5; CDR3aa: CSVPVEPTSGGQPYQETQYF; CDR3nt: TGCAGCGTTCCGGTGGAACCGACGAGCGGGGGCCAACCATACCAAGAGACCCAGTACTTC
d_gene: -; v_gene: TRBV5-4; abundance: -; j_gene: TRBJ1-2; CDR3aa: CASRTRGADYGYTF; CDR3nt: TGTGCCAGCAGGACGCGGGGGGCGGACTATGGCTACACCTTC
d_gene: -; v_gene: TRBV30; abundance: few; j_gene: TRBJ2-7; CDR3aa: CAWRSLRGVSSYEQYF; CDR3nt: TGTGCCTGGAGATCCTTACGCGGGGTTAGCTCCTACGAGCAGTACTTC
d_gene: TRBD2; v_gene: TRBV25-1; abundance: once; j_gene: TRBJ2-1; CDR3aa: CASKTSAYNEQFF; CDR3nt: TGTGCCAGCAAGACTAGCGCCTACAATGAGCAGTTCTTC
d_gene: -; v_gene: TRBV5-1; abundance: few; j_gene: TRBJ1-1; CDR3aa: CASTVGPSGTEAFF; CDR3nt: TGCGCCAGCACCGTTGGGCCTTCGGGCACTGAAGCTTTCTTT
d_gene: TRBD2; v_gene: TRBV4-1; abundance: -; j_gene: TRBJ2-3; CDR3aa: CASSQESRRGKDTQYF; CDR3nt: TGCGCCAGCAGCCAAGAGAGCAGGCGGGGGAAGGATACGCAGTATTTT
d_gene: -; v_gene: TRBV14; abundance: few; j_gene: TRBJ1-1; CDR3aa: CASSRNRGYGGVPEAFF; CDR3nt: TGTGCCAGCAGCCGCAACCGGGGCTACGGAGGGGTTCCTGAAGCTTTCTTT
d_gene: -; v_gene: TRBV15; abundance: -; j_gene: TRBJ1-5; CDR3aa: CATSRVSGGRLEPQHF; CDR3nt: TGTGCCACCAGCAGAGTATCCGGGGGCCGCCTCGAGCCCCAGCATTTT
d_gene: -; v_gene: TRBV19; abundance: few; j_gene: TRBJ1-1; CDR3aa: CASSIGTGTEAFF; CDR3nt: TGTGCCAGTAGTATTGGGACTGGCACTGAAGCTTTCTTT
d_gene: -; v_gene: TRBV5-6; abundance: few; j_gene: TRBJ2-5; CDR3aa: CASSPWRGRSVEETQYF; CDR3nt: TGTGCCAGCAGCCCTTGGAGAGGCCGGTCAGTAGAAGAGACCCAGTACTTC
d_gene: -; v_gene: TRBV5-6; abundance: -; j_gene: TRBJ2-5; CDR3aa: CASSLETEQETQYF; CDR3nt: TGTGCCAGCAGCCTAGAAACAGAGCAAGAGACCCAGTACTTC
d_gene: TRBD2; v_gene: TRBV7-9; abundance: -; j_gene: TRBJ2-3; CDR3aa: CASSRGGMTDTQYF; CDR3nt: TGTGCCAGCAGCCGCGGGGGGATGACAGATACGCAGTATTTT
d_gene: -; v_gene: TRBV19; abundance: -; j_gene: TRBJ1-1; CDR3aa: CASSPMAGHTEAFF; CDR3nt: TGTGCCAGTAGTCCTATGGCAGGGCACACTGAAGCTTTCTTT
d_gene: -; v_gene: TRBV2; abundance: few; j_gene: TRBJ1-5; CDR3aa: CASSESRNQPQHF; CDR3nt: TGTGCCAGCAGTGAATCGCGCAATCAGCCCCAGCATTTT
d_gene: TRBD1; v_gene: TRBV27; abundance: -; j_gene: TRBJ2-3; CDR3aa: CASSLGQAGTDTQYF; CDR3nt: TGTGCCAGCAGTTTGGGACAGGCAGGCACGGATACGCAGTATTTT
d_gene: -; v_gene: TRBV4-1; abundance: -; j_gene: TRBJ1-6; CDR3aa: CASSPEGTGNSPLHF; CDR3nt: TGCGCCAGCAGCCCAGAGGGCACCGGGAATTCACCCCTCCACTTT
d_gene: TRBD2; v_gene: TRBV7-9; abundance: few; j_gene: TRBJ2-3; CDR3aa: CASRPGGMAQYF; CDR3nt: TGTGCCAGCAGGCCGGGAGGTATGGCGCAGTATTTT
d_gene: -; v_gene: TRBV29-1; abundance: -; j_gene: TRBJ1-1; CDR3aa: CSVGDTNTEAFF; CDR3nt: TGCAGCGTTGGGGACACCAACACTGAAGCTTTCTTT